This T cell receptor beta chain was found in a study of T cell changes during pregnancy in multiple sclerosis. As regards this clone: An end of the junction differs from the germline gene, which may be a read error.

The method was immunoSEQ multiplex PCR; TCRdb's version includes in-frame clones alone and lacks a portion of them. The data contain about 56,000 clones, 92% of them singletons. The length of the CDR3 is 13 residues. Germline V gene sequence: CDR1 SGHDN, CDR2 FVKESK. This sequence joins TRBV14 and TRBJ2-3, with D possibly TRBD1 on 5 matching bases. The receptor was isolated from a female donor with multiple sclerosis, enrolled in a pregnancy study. The sequenced sample was CD4+ T cells from peripheral blood mononuclear cells, obtained in the third trimester of pregnancy. CDR3 sequence (DNA): TGTGCCAGCAGCTCTTTGGGGCAGATAACCTTAAATTTT. It codes for CASSSLGQITLNF. Looking up the rest from reference TRBV14 and TRBJ2-3 gives the full variable domain: EAGVTQFPSHSVIEKGQTVTLRCDPISGHDNLYWYRRVMGKEIKFLLHFVKESKQDESGMPNNRFLAERTGGTYSTLKVQPAELEDSGVYFCASSSLGQITLNFGPGTRLTVL.